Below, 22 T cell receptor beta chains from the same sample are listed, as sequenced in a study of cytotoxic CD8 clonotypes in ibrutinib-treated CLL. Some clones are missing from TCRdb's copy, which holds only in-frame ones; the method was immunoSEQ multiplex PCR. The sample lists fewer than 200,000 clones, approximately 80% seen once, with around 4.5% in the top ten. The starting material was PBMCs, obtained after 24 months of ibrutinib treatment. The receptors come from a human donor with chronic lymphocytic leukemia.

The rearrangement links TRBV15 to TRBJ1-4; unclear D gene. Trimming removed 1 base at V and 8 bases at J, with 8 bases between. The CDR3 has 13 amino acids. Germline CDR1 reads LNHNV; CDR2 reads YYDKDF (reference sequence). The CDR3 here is CATSRGLEEKLFF. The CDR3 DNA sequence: TGTGCCACCAGCAGAGGCCTAGAGGAAAAACTGTTTTTT.

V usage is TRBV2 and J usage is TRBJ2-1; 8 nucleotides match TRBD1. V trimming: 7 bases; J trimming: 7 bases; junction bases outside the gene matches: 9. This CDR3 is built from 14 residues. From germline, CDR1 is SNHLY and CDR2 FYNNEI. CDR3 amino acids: CASKRTGSVNEQFF. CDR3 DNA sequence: TGTGCCAGCAAACGGACAGGGTCCGTAAATGAGCAGTTCTTC.

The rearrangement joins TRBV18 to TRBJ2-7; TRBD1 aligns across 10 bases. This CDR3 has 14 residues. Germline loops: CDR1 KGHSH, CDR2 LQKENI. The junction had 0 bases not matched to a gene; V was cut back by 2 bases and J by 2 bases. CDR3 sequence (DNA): TGTGCCAGCTCACCAGGACAGGGGGCCTACGAGCAGTACTTC. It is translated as CASSPGQGAYEQYF. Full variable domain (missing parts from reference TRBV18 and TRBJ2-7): NAGVMQNPRHLVRRRGQEARLRCSPMKGHSHVYWYRQLPEEGLKFMVYLQKENIIDESGMPKERFSAEFPKEGPSILRIQQVVRGDSAAYFCASSPGQGAYEQYFGPGTRLTVT.

The CDR3 loop reads CASSQEVNRANTEAFF. CDR3 sequence (DNA): TGTGCCAGCAGCCAAGAGGTAAACAGGGCGAACACTGAAGCTTTCTTT. The chain uses TRBV14 and TRBJ1-1, with D tentatively TRBD1 (6 bases). V dropped 0 bases and J dropped 1 base, with 12 bases sitting between them. CDR1 and CDR2 (germline): SGHDN, FVKESK. This CDR3 is built from 16 residues.

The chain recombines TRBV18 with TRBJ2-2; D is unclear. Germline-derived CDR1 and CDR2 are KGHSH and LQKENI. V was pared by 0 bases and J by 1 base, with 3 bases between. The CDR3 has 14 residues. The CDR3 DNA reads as TGTGCCAGCTCACCACCTAAGAACACCGGGGAGCTGTTTTTT. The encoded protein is CASSPPKNTGELFF.

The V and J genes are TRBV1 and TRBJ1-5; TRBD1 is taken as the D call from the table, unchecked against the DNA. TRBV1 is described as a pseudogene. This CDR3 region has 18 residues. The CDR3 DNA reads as TGCACCAGCAGCCAAGGCGGTCCCGGGACAGGGGGCAATCAGCCCCAGCATTTT. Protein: CTSSQGGPGTGGNQPQHF.

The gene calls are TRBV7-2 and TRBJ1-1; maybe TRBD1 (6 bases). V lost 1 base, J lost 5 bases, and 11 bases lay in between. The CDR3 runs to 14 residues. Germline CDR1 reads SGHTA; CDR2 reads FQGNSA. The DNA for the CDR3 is TGTGCCAGCAGCTTAGGGGGGCTTAGGACTGAAGCTTTCTTT. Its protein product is CASSLGGLRTEAFF.

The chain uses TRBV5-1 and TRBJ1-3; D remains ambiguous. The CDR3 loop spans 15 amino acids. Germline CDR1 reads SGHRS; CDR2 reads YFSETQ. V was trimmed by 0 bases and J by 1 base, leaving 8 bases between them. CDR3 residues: CASSLDPGSGNTIYF. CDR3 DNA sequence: TGCGCCAGCAGCTTGGATCCGGGATCTGGAAACACCATATATTTT.

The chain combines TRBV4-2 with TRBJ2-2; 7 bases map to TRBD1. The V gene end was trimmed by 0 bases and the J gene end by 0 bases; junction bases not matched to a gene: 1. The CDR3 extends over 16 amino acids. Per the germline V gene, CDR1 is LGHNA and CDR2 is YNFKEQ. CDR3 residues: CASSQETGANTGELFF. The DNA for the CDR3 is TGTGCCAGCAGCCAAGAAACAGGGGCGAACACCGGGGAGCTGTTTTTT.

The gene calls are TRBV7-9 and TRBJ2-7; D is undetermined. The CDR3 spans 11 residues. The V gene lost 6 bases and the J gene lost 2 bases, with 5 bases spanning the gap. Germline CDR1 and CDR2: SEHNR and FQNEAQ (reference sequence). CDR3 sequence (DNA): TGTGCCAGCAGAGGGACCTACGAGCAGTACTTC. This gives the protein CASRGTYEQYF.

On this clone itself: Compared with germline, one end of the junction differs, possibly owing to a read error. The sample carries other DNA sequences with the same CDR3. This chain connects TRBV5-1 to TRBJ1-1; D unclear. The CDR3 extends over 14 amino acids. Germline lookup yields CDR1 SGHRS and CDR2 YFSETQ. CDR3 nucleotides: TGCGCCAGCAGCTTGGCCAATACCAACACTGAGGCTTTCTTT. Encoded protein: CASSLANTNTEAFF.

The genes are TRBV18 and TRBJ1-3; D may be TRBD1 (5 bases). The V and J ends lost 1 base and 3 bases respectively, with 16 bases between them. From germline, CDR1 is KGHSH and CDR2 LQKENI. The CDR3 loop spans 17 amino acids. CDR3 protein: CASSPRGQGDSGNTIYF. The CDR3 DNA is TGTGCCAGCTCACCACGAGGGCAGGGAGACAGTGGAAACACCATATATTTT.

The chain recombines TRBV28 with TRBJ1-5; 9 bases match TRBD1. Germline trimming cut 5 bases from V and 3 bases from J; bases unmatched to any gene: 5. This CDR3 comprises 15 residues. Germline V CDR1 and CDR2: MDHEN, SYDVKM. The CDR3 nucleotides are TGTGCCAGCAGTCCCGGGACAGGGAACAATCAGCCCCAGCATTTT. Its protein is CASSPGTGNNQPQHF.

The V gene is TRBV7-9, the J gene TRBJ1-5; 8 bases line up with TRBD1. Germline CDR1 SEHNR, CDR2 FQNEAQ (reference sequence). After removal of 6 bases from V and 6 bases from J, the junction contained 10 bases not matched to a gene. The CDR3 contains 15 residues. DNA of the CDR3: TGTGCCAGCAGTCCTACAGGGGGAGGAGGTCAGCCCCAGCATTTT. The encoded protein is CASSPTGGGGQPQHF.

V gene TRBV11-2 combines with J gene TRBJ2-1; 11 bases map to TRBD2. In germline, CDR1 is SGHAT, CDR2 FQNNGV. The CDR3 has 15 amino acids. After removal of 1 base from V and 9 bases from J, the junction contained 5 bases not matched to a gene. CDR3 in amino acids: CASSLGAGLAAEQFF. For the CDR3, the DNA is TGTGCCAGCAGCTTAGGGGCGGGACTAGCGGCTGAGCAGTTCTTC.

CDR3 sequence: CASSMWGGGGYQPQHF. CDR3 nucleotides: TGTGCCAGTAGTATGTGGGGGGGCGGTGGGTATCAGCCCCAGCATTTT. V gene TRBV19 combines with J gene TRBJ1-5, with a tentative D call TRBD1 (6 bases). V lost 3 bases and J 5 bases, leaving 17 bases between the germline ends. The CDR3 runs 16 residues. Germline V gene sequence: CDR1 LNHDA, CDR2 SQIVND (reference sequence).

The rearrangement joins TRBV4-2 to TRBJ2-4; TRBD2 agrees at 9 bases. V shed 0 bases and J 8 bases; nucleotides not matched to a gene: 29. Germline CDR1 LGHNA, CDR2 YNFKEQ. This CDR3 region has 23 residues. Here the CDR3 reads CASSQDRVGGIAGVGFNTDIQYF. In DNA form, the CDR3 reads TGTGCCAGCAGCCAAGATCGAGTGGGGGGGATAGCGGGAGTTGGATTTAACACGGACATTCAGTACTTC.

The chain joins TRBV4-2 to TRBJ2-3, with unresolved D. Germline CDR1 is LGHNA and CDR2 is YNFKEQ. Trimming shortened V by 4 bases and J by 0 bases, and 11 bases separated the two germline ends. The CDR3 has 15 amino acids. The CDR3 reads CASSRAYSSTDTQYF. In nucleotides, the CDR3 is TGTGCCAGCAGCCGAGCCTATTCTAGCACAGATACGCAGTATTTT.

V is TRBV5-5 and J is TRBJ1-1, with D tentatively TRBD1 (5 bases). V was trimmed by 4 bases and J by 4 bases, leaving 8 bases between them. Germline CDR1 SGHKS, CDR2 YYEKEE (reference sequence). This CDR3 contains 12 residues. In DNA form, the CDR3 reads TGTGCCAGCAGCCGGGACGGCACTGAAGCTTTCTTT. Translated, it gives CASSRDGTEAFF.

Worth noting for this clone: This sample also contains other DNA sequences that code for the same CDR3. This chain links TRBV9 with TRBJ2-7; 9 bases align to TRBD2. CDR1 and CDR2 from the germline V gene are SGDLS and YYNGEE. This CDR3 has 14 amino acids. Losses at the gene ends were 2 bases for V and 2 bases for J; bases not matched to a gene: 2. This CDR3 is CASSVVAGAYEQYF. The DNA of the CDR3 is TGTGCCAGCAGCGTGGTAGCGGGGGCCTACGAGCAGTACTTC.

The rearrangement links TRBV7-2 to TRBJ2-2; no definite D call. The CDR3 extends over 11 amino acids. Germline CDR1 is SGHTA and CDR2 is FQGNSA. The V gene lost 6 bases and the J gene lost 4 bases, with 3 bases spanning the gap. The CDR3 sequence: CASSFTGELFF. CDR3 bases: TGTGCCAGCAGTTTCACCGGGGAGCTGTTTTTT.

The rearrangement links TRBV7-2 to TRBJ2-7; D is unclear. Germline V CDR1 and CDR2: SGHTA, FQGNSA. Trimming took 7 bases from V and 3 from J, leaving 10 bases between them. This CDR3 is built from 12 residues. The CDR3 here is CASTVNVYEQYF. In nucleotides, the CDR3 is TGTGCCAGCACCGTAAACGTCTACGAGCAGTACTTC.